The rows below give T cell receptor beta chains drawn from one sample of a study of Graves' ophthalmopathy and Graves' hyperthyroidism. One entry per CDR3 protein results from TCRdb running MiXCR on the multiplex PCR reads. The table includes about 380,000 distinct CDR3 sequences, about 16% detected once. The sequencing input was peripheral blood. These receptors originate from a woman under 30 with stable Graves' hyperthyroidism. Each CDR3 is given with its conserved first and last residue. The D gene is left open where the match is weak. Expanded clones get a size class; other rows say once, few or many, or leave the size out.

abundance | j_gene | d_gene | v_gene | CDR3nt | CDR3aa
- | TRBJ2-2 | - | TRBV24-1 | TGTGCCACCAGTGATCCGGGACAGAACACCGGGGAGCTGTTTTTT | CATSDPGQNTGELFF
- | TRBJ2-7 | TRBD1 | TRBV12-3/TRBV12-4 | TGTGCCAGCAGTGAACAGGGGGCGAAAACCTACGAGCAGTACTTC | CASSEQGAKTYEQYF
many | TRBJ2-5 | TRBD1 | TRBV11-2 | TGTGCCAGCAGCTTAGATGGGACAGGGAAGGAGACCCAGTACTTC | CASSLDGTGKETQYF
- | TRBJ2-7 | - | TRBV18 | TGTGCCAGCTCACCGGGGGATCGCTACGAGCAGTACTTC | CASSPGDRYEQYF
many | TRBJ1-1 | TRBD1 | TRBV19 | TGTGCCAGTAGTCCGACAGGGGGCGCGAACACTGAAGCTTTCTTT | CASSPTGGANTEAFF
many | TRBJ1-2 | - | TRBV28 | TGTGCCAGCAGTTTAAGGCCCCCGGGGTATGGCTACACCTTC | CASSLRPPGYGYTF
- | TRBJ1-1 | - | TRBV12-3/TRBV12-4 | TGTGCCAGCAGTTCTGAGGGGGGTGAAGCTTTCTTT | CASSSEGGEAFF
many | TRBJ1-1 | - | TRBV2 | TGTGCCAGCAGTGACAGGGAGGCCACTGAAGCTTTCTTT | CASSDREATEAFF
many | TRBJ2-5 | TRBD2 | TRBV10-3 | TGTGCCATCAGTCTGGGCTCTAGCGGGGGAGAGACCCAGTACTTC | CAISLGSSGGETQYF
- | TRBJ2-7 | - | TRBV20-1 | TGCAGTGCGAGGGACGTCCTCTCCTACGAGCAGTACTTC | CSARDVLSYEQYF
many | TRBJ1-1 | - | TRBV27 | TGTGCCAGCAGTTTACTTGGAAGGGTCGACACTGAAGCTTTCTTT | CASSLLGRVDTEAFF
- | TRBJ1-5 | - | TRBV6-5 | TGTGCCAGCAGTTACGATAGCAATCAGCCCAAGCATTTT | CASSYDSNQPKHF
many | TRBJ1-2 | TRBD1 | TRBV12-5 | TGTGCTAGTGGTTTGGTGGAGGGGGCGCCTAACTATGGCTACACCTTC | CASGLVEGAPNYGYTF
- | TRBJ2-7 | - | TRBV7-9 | TGTGCCAGCAGGTCTCTGGATCAGATCTCCTACGAGCAGTACTTC | CASRSLDQISYEQYF
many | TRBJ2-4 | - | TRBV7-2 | TGTGCCAGCAGCTTAAGACAGCCCGAAAACATTCAGTACTTC | CASSLRQPENIQYF
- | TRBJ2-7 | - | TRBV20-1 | TGCAGTGCTAGGTCCGGGACCAGCTACGAGCAGTACTTC | CSARSGTSYEQYF
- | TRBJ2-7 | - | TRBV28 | TGTGCCAGCAGAGTAGGGGCGGACCCTTCCTACGAGCAGTACTTC | CASRVGADPSYEQYF
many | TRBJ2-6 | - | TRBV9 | TGTGCCAGCAGCGTAGTCCCGGACGGGATTCTATCTGGGGCCAACGTCCTGACTTTC | CASSVVPDGILSGANVLTF